The clone carrying this T cell receptor beta chain was found many times. Its antigen is as yet unknown. Losses at the gene ends were 0 bases for V and 0 bases for J; bases not matched to a gene: 4. The CDR3 spans 17 residues. These data originate in a study of Graves' ophthalmopathy and Graves' hyperthyroidism. The sequenced template was RNA, covering the TCR beta CDR3 region. An initial RT-PCR round employing HTBI primers preceded a second-round multiplex PCR. Each CDR3 protein gets one entry after TCRdb re-called the multiplex PCR reads with MiXCR. Here the sample spans about 400,000 distinct CDR3 sequences, 15% to 20% being singletons. With a duration under 3 months, ophthalmopathy in the donors showed moderate-to-severe activity, CAS ≥3 and NOSPECS ≥4. General observations from the study: It was with roughly 71% sensitivity and roughly 75% specificity that the model predicted ophthalmopathy progression. Cross-validated, the 13-signature model showed 87.88%/81.08% sensitivity/specificity, and 80%/75% in the test set.

This clonotype was obtained from a woman between 18 and 29 years old with Graves' ophthalmopathy. V and J are TRBV12-3 or TRBV12-4 and TRBJ2-7, with TRBD2 identical over 11 bases. The sequencing input was peripheral blood. CDR3 sequence: CASSLASGRASSYEQYF. DNA of the CDR3: TGTGCCAGCAGTTTAGCTAGCGGGAGGGCCTCCTCCTACGAGCAGTACTTC.